These 10 T cell receptor beta chains share one sample of origin, sequenced in a study of neurological immune-mediated disorders (dated by TCRdb to the late 2010s). The library relied on 5' RACE. Sequenced using an Illumina HiSeq 2500. The raw public reads went through TCRdb reprocessing: fastp at Q25, MiXCR clone calling, in-frame beta chains kept. Rows merge per CDR3 protein into single entries with the most common DNA and genes. The table for this sample lists tens of thousands of distinct CDR3 sequences; under 5.5% of them were counted only once. Jointly, the top ten make up approximately 3.5% of the sample. The sequenced sample consisted of PBMCs. These receptors all stem from a woman in her 50s with multiple sclerosis.

This clonotype was observed many times. This rearrangement joins TRBV5-1 to TRBJ1-6; the match to TRBD1 covers 7 bases. The length of the CDR3 is 15 residues. Germline CDR1 reads SGHRS; CDR2 reads YFSETQ. The V segment lost 0 bases and the J segment 9 bases; nucleotides outside the gene matches: 6. CDR3 in DNA: TGCGCCAGCAGCTTGGCACAGGGGTTCGGTTCACCCCTCCACTTT. Translation gives CASSLAQGFGSPLHF.

This clonotype was observed many times. CDR3 in amino acids: CASSLSRGQPQHF. The CDR3 DNA reads TGTGCCAGCAGCCTCTCCAGGGGGCAGCCCCAGCATTTT. The chain links TRBV3-1 to TRBJ1-5; 7 bases match TRBD1. Germline CDR1 and CDR2: LGHDT and YNNKEL (reference sequence). The trim removed 4 bases at V and 7 bases at J, leaving 4 bases unmatched. CDR3 length equals 13 residues.

This clonotype was counted only a few times. One junction end does not reproduce the germline sequence, and a read error may be involved. The chain combines TRBV7-9 with TRBJ1-6; D is possibly TRBD1 (5 bases). CDR3 length equals 12 residues. Germline CDR1 is SEHNR and CDR2 is FQNEAQ (reference sequence). The CDR3 coding sequence is TGTGCCAGCGTCGTAGGGGATTCACCCCTCAACTTT. Translated, it gives CASVVGDSPLNF.

As regards this clonotype: At one end the junction does not follow the germline gene, possibly because of a read error. The CDR3 sequence is CASSGQGASPLNF. The CDR3 bases are TGTGCCAGCAGCGGACAGGGTGCTTCACCCCTCAACTTT. The rearrangement joins TRBV6-1 to TRBJ1-6; 8 bases align to TRBD1. This CDR3 comprises 13 residues. Germline-derived CDR1 and CDR2 are MNHNS and SASEGT.

On this clonotype itself: A much larger clone lies a single base off, so this may be a read error. The chain employs TRBV5-1 and TRBJ2-3; no clear D. The V gene's germline CDR1 is SGHRS and CDR2 YFSETQ. Trimming removed 4 bases at V and 2 bases at J, with 8 bases between. The CDR3 spans 13 residues. The CDR3 loop reads CASSKISTDTQYF. CDR3 DNA: TGCGCCAGCAGCAAAATTTCCACAGATACGCAGTATTTT.

There are a few counts of this clonotype. V is TRBV6-2 or TRBV6-3 and J is TRBJ1-5; D is undetermined. V lost 6 bases and J lost 15, with 24 bases in between. Germline lookup yields CDR1 MNHEY and CDR2 SVGEGT. The CDR3 has 14 amino acids. Written as DNA, the CDR3 is TGTGCCAGCAGCGACCTTCTCGGACGGACCGCGGGGCATTTT. Residues: CASSDLLGRTAGHF.

This clonotype was seen repeatedly, ten times or more. The chain has TRBV10-2 and TRBJ2-7, with D possibly TRBD1 on 6 matching bases. With 6 bases removed from V and 3 bases from J, the gap between germline ends came to 15 bases. The CDR3 contains 14 residues. Germline V gives CDR1 WSHSY, CDR2 SAAADI. CDR3 sequence (DNA): TGCGCCAGCAGCGTTACAGGGAGTGACTACGAGCAGTACGTC. This gives the protein CASSVTGSDYEQYV.

This clonotype was seen more than once but under ten times. A much larger clone differs from this one at a single base, so this may be a read error. V usage is TRBV20-1 and J usage is TRBJ2-4; 9 bases line up with TRBD1. Germline CDR1 is DFQATT and CDR2 is SNEGSKA (reference sequence). The CDR3 is made up of 13 amino acids. This chain's CDR3 is CSAATGGKKIQYF. DNA for the CDR3: TGCAGTGCCGCGACAGGGGGTAAAAAAATTCAGTACTTC.

The chain uses TRBV7-2 and TRBJ2-5; a possible D gene is TRBD2 (5 bases). Germline loops: CDR1 SGHTA, CDR2 FQGNSA. This CDR3 spans 17 amino acids. V lost 0 bases to trimming and J lost 1 base, with 15 bases between them. The CDR3 region has the DNA TGTGCCAGCAGCTTAGCGGCTTGGTATGGACTCCAAGAGACCCAGTACTTC. Its translation is CASSLAAWYGLQETQYF. The whole variable domain, filled in from reference TRBV7-2 and TRBJ2-5, reads GAGVSQSPSNKVTEKGKDVELRCDPISGHTALYWYRQSLGQGLEFLIYFQGNSAPDKSGLPSDRFSAERTGGSVSTLTIQRTQQEDSAVYLCASSLAAWYGLQETQYFGPGTRLLVL.

The sample holds many counts of this clonotype. This chain connects TRBV29-1 to TRBJ2-5, with a tentative D call TRBD1 (6 bases). Per the germline V gene, CDR1 is SQVTM and CDR2 is ANQGSEA. V was pared by 7 bases and J by 4 bases, with 13 bases between. This CDR3 region has 12 residues. The DNA for the CDR3 is TGCAGCGGGGGGCGGTTGGGAGAGACCCAGTACTTC. Protein: CSGGRLGETQYF.